A selection of T cell receptor beta chains follows, all from one sample in a study of siplizumab effects on memory and regulatory T cells. The assay was immunoSEQ multiplex PCR, and TCRdb's table has in-frame clones only and misses some. The sample holds about 100,000 clones; roughly 93% are singletons and the top ten take 1% to 1.5%. Sample: non-Treg CD4+ T cells sorted from blood. Receptor source: a human donor in good health. The CDR3 runs from the conserved cysteine through the conserved F or W. The order of the fields is clone size, V gene, D gene, CDR3 length, J gene, CDR3 protein, CDR3 DNA. The D gene is left open where the match is weak. Part of the rows lack a size; the others show once, few, many or a class for expanded clones.

size: .
V: TRBV18
D: TRBD1
length: 16
J: TRBJ1-2
CDR3: CASSHIGTGSVHGYTF
DNA: TGTGCCAGCTCTCACATCGGGACAGGGTCAGTCCATGGCTACACCTTC

size: .
V: TRBV9
D: .
length: 14
J: TRBJ2-2
CDR3: CASSPGPNTGELFF
DNA: TGTGCCAGTTCACCCGGGCCAAACACCGGGGAGCTGTTTTTT

size: .
V: TRBV18
D: .
length: 17
J: TRBJ2-2
CDR3: CASSPSDGALNTGELFF
DNA: TGTGCCAGCTCACCATCAGACGGCGCCCTGAACACCGGGGAGCTGTTTTTT

size: .
V: TRBV5-1
D: .
length: 16
J: TRBJ2-7
CDR3: CASRPYLAPSSYEQYF
DNA: TGCGCCAGCAGACCGTACCTAGCTCCAAGCTCCTACGAGCAGTACTTC

size: .
V: TRBV5-1
D: .
length: 14
J: TRBJ1-2
CDR3: CASSFSGGADGYTF
DNA: TGCGCCAGCAGCTTCTCGGGGGGCGCAGATGGCTACACCTTC

size: .
V: TRBV10-3
D: TRBD1
length: 14
J: TRBJ1-2
CDR3: CAIKPPGTGDGYTF
DNA: TGTGCCATCAAACCCCCCGGGACAGGGGATGGCTACACCTTC

size: once
V: TRBV5-1
D: .
length: 11
J: TRBJ2-2
CDR3: CASSLDFELFF
DNA: TGCGCCAGCAGCTTGGACTTTGAGCTGTTTTTT

size: .
V: TRBV7-6
D: .
length: 14
J: TRBJ2-7
CDR3: CASSPSSQSTKQYF
DNA: TGTGCCAGCAGCCCCTCCTCCCAATCCACCAAGCAGTACTTC

size: .
V: TRBV18
D: TRBD1
length: 16
J: TRBJ2-2
CDR3: CASSPRTGTNTGELFF
DNA: TGTGCCAGCTCACCCAGGACAGGGACGAACACCGGGGAGCTGTTTTTT

size: .
V: TRBV5-1
D: .
length: 15
J: TRBJ2-2
CDR3: CASSLGDRPTGELFF
DNA: TGCGCCAGCAGCTTGGGAGACCGACCCACCGGGGAGCTGTTTTTT

size: .
V: TRBV27
D: TRBD2
length: 15
J: TRBJ2-1
CDR3: CASNPWASGSNEQFF
DNA: TGTGCCAGCAATCCGTGGGCTAGCGGGAGTAATGAGCAGTTCTTC

size: once
V: TRBV6-6
D: .
length: 14
J: TRBJ2-7
CDR3: CASNRPGQNDEQYF
DNA: TGTGCCAGCAATAGACCCGGACAGAACGACGAGCAGTACTTC